These 9 T cell receptor beta chains were all obtained from the same sample, sequenced in a study of cytomegalovirus exposure and HLA in healthy donors. Only in-frame clones appear in the TCRdb table, and some are missing; sequencing was by immunoSEQ multiplex PCR. This sample has 200,000 or so clones, with approximately 88% found just once. Material for sequencing was PBMCs. The receptors were sampled from a young man in good health and CMV-seropositive.

The chain couples TRBV6-1 to TRBJ2-3, with no clear D. Germline values: CDR1 MNHNS, CDR2 SASEGT. Trimming pared 6 bases from V and 0 bases from J, leaving 10 bases between. This CDR3 has 14 amino acids. The CDR3 DNA follows: TGTGCCAGCAGGAACTATGGCAGCACAGATACGCAGTATTTT. It translates to CASRNYGSTDTQYF.

This rearrangement joins TRBV30 to TRBJ2-3, with TRBD2 matching over 15 bases. V was clipped by 5 bases and J by 2 bases; unmatched bases: 2. Germline V gives CDR1 GTSNPN, CDR2 SVGIG (reference sequence). This CDR3 has 15 amino acids. The CDR3 reads CAWGLAGGATDTQYF. The CDR3 nucleotides are TGTGCCTGGGGACTAGCGGGAGGGGCCACAGATACGCAGTATTTT. The whole variable domain, remainder taken from reference TRBV30 and TRBJ2-3, is SQTIHQWPATLVQPVGSPLSLECTVEGTSNPNLYWYRQAAGRGLQLLFYSVGIGQISSEVPQNLSASRPQDRQFILSSKKLLLSDSGFYLCAWGLAGGATDTQYFGPGTRLTVL.

The J gene is TRBJ2-7, the V gene TRBV6-5, with 10 bases fitting TRBD2. CDR1 and CDR2 from the germline V gene are MNHEY and SVGAGI. Trimming took 6 bases from V and 5 from J; bases not matched to a gene: 7. The length of the CDR3 is 14 residues. For the CDR3, the DNA is TGTGCCAGCAGCCGTAGCGGGAGGAGCGACGAGCAGTACTTC. Encoded protein: CASSRSGRSDEQYF.

The chain joins TRBV9 to TRBJ2-1; 11 bases are a match to TRBD2. This CDR3 is 14 amino acids long. With V trimmed by 7 bases and J by 7 bases, 7 bases remained unmatched. Germline CDR1 SGDLS, CDR2 YYNGEE. The DNA of the CDR3 is TGTGCCAGCGCGTCATTAGCGGGAGGGAATGAGCAGTTCTTC. Translated: CASASLAGGNEQFF.

The CDR3 sequence is CAIREDRTAEAFF. The CDR3 DNA sequence: TGTGCCATCAGGGAGGACCGGACAGCTGAAGCTTTCTTT. This chain uses TRBV10-3 with TRBJ1-1; a weak D match, TRBD1 (6 bases). CDR3 size: 13 residues. Germline V lookup: CDR1 ENHRY, CDR2 SYGVKD. V was clipped by 6 bases and J by 6 bases, with 14 bases between them.

The chain joins TRBV5-1 to TRBJ1-1; 7 nucleotides match TRBD1. V dropped 1 base and J dropped 4; count of bases not matched to a gene: 4. The length of the CDR3 is 14 residues. CDR1 and CDR2 from the germline V gene are SGHRS and YFSETQ. The CDR3, as DNA: TGCGCCAGCAGCTTGTGGCAGGGGGGCACTGAAGCTTTCTTT. Residues: CASSLWQGGTEAFF. Using reference TRBV5-1 and TRBJ1-1 for the parts outside the CDR3, the full variable domain is KAGVTQTPRYLIKTRGQQVTLSCSPISGHRSVSWYQQTPGQGLQFLFEYFSETQRNKGNFPGRFSGRQFSNSRSEMNVSTLELGDSALYLCASSLWQGGTEAFFGQGTRLTVV.

V and J are TRBV28 and TRBJ2-7, with D perhaps matching TRBD1 (5 bases). Trimming cost V 7 bases and J 2 bases, with 15 bases left between them. Germline lookup yields CDR1 MDHEN and CDR2 SYDVKM. The CDR3 is made up of 14 amino acids. The CDR3 DNA sequence: TGTGCCAGCAAAGCCTCCCCAGGGACCTACGAGCAGTACTTC. Protein product: CASKASPGTYEQYF.

Worth noting for this clone: At one end the junction does not follow the germline gene, possibly because of a read error. This chain connects TRBV20-1 to TRBJ1-2; 9 nucleotides agree with TRBD1. CDR1 and CDR2 from the germline V gene are DFQATT and SNEGSKA (reference sequence). This CDR3 contains 9 residues. Here the CDR3 DNA reads TGCAGTGCTGGGACAGGGACTCCCTTC. This gives the protein CSAGTGTPF.

As DNA, the CDR3 is TGTGCCAGCAGTGTTAAGGGGGCCCACGAGCAGTACTTC. Its translation: CASSVKGAHEQYF. This chain links TRBV2 with TRBJ2-7, with 7 positions matching TRBD1. The CDR3 has 13 amino acids. CDR1 is SNHLY and CDR2 is FYNNEI in the germline V gene. Germline trimming cut 4 bases from V and 5 bases from J; bases unmatched to any gene: 5.